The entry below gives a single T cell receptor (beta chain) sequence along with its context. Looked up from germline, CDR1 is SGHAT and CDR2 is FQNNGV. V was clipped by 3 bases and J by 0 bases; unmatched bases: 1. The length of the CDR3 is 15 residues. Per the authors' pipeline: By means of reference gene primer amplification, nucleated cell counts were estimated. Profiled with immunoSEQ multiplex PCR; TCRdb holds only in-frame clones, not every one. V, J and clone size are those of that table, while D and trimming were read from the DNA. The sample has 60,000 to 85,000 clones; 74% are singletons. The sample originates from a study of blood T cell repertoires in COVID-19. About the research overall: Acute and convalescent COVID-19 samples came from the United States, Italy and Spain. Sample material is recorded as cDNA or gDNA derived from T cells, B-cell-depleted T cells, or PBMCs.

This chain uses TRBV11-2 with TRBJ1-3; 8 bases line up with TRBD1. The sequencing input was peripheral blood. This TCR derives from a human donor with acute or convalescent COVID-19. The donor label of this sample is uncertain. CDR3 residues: CASSFRGLSGNTIYF. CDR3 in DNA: TGTGCCAGCAGCTTCAGGGGGCTCTCTGGAAACACCATATATTTT.